The clone carrying this T cell receptor (beta chain) was seen at least ten times. What it recognizes is unknown. The sample comes from a study of metastatic and nonmetastatic thyroid tumors. The overall study: Repertoire comparisons spanned blood and tumor or nodule tissue from malignant and benign thyroid patients. Study-wide findings and caveats: Benign nodules reportedly had significantly lower TCR beta diversity than malignant thyroid tumors in blood and tumor.

This CDR3 contains 11 residues. The V and J ends lost 4 bases and 2 bases respectively, with 3 bases between them. The V gene's germline CDR1 is SNHLY and CDR2 FYNNEI. TCRdb re-processed the PCR reads through MiXCR. Among more than 65,000 clones, approximately 15% were seen once, and the ten largest hold 5% to 8%. All patients were treatment-naive before thyroid surgery. The receptor was derived from a male donor with papillary thyroid cancer or a benign thyroid nodule (not recorded which). Some clones in this sample may be carry-over from other donors' samples. Material for sequencing was blood. This rearrangement joins TRBV2 to TRBJ2-7; no firm D call. This CDR3 is CASSVTYEQYV. For the CDR3, the DNA is TGTGCCAGCAGTGTCACCTACGAGCAGTACGTC.